This is a list of T cell receptor beta chains from one sample in a study of control samples from healthy donors and cancer patients. The repertoire was sequenced with immunoSEQ multiplex PCR; TCRdb's copy has only in-frame clones and lacks some. This sample has about 110,000 clones, with 75% to 95% found just once. Sequenced sample: blood. Receptor source: a human donor in good health. The donor label of this sample is uncertain. Both conserved end residues are part of each CDR3. D genes are given only for firm matches. Not every row has a clone size; where given, it reads once, few, many or a size class.

v_call: TRBV12-5; clone_size: .; d_call: .; j_call: TRBJ1-1; cdr3_aa: CASGLVLMDRQNTEAFF; cdr3_nt: TGTGCTAGTGGTTTGGTACTTATGGACCGTCAGAACACTGAAGCTTTCTTT
v_call: TRBV27; clone_size: .; d_call: TRBD2; j_call: TRBJ2-2; cdr3_aa: CASKPGLGESGELFF; cdr3_nt: TGTGCCAGCAAACCGGGACTAGGTGAATCCGGGGAGCTGTTTTTT
v_call: TRBV11-1; clone_size: .; d_call: TRBD1; j_call: TRBJ1-2; cdr3_aa: CASSQSRGLGYTF; cdr3_nt: TGTGCCAGCAGCCAAAGCAGGGGGCTCGGCTACACCTTC
v_call: TRBV19; clone_size: few; d_call: .; j_call: TRBJ2-2; cdr3_aa: CASNSMGGELFF; cdr3_nt: TGTGCCAGTAATAGTATGGGCGGGGAGCTGTTTTTT
v_call: TRBV19; clone_size: once; d_call: TRBD1; j_call: TRBJ1-5; cdr3_aa: CASRETGGGNQPQHF; cdr3_nt: TGTGCCAGTAGGGAGACAGGGGGGGGCAATCAGCCCCAGCATTTT
v_call: TRBV6-5; clone_size: once; d_call: TRBD2; j_call: TRBJ2-7; cdr3_aa: CATLRTSASYEQYF; cdr3_nt: TGTGCCACACTTCGGACTAGCGCGTCCTACGAGCAGTACTTC
v_call: TRBV6-5; clone_size: .; d_call: .; j_call: TRBJ1-2; cdr3_aa: CASMRDANYGYTF; cdr3_nt: TGTGCCAGCATGCGCGATGCTAACTATGGCTACACCTTC
v_call: TRBV10-3; clone_size: .; d_call: TRBD1; j_call: TRBJ1-1; cdr3_aa: CAISVDRDTEAFF; cdr3_nt: TGTGCCATCAGTGTGGACAGGGACACTGAAGCTTTCTTT
v_call: TRBV11-2; clone_size: .; d_call: TRBD1; j_call: TRBJ2-7; cdr3_aa: CASSQGQEIYEQYF; cdr3_nt: TGTGCCAGCAGCCAGGGACAGGAGATTTACGAGCAGTACTTC
v_call: TRBV5-1; clone_size: .; d_call: .; j_call: TRBJ2-7; cdr3_aa: CASSLRWGHEQYF; cdr3_nt: TGCGCCAGCAGCTTGCGGTGGGGCCACGAGCAGTACTTC
v_call: TRBV19; clone_size: .; d_call: .; j_call: TRBJ1-2; cdr3_aa: CASSIVVESTPYTF; cdr3_nt: TGTGCCAGTAGTATAGTCGTTGAAAGCACCCCCTACACCTTC
v_call: TRBV5-1; clone_size: .; d_call: .; j_call: TRBJ2-5; cdr3_aa: CASSYSSTSPETQYF; cdr3_nt: TGCGCCAGCAGCTACTCGTCAACCTCGCCGGAGACCCAGTACTTC
v_call: TRBV7-2; clone_size: .; d_call: .; j_call: TRBJ2-1; cdr3_aa: CASSLVAFGNEQFF; cdr3_nt: TGTGCCAGCAGCTTAGTGGCATTCGGCAATGAGCAGTTCTTC
v_call: TRBV11-2; clone_size: .; d_call: TRBD1; j_call: TRBJ1-2; cdr3_aa: CASSLQGQGAYRYTF; cdr3_nt: TGTGCCAGCAGCCTCCAAGGACAGGGAGCCTATCGCTACACCTTC
v_call: TRBV7-8; clone_size: .; d_call: .; j_call: TRBJ2-3; cdr3_aa: CASSLFKLSTDTQYF; cdr3_nt: TGTGCCAGCAGCTTATTCAAGTTGAGCACAGATACGCAGTATTTT
v_call: TRBV6-6; clone_size: .; d_call: .; j_call: TRBJ1-6; cdr3_aa: CASTLRQADSPLHF; cdr3_nt: TGTGCCAGCACCCTGAGACAGGCTGATTCACCCCTCCACTTT
v_call: TRBV18; clone_size: .; d_call: .; j_call: TRBJ1-1; cdr3_aa: CASSRGGNTEAFF; cdr3_nt: TGTGCCAGCTCACGGGGAGGGAACACTGAAGCTTTCTTT
v_call: TRBV9; clone_size: .; d_call: .; j_call: TRBJ2-1; cdr3_aa: CASSTEDSLSYNEQFF; cdr3_nt: TGTGCCAGCAGCACCGAGGACAGTCTCTCCTACAATGAGCAGTTCTTC
v_call: TRBV6-5; clone_size: few; d_call: TRBD1; j_call: TRBJ2-1; cdr3_aa: CASEVEGGTGNEQFF; cdr3_nt: TGTGCCAGCGAGGTCGAAGGTGGGACAGGCAATGAGCAGTTCTTC
v_call: TRBV10-3; clone_size: .; d_call: .; j_call: TRBJ2-1; cdr3_aa: CAISEYQGSHNEQFF; cdr3_nt: TGTGCCATCAGTGAGTACCAGGGATCCCACAATGAGCAGTTCTTC
v_call: TRBV7-2; clone_size: .; d_call: .; j_call: TRBJ2-5; cdr3_aa: CASSLAGGTQETQYF; cdr3_nt: TGTGCCAGCAGCTTAGCAGGCGGAACGCAAGAGACCCAGTACTTC
v_call: TRBV18; clone_size: few; d_call: .; j_call: TRBJ1-5; cdr3_aa: CASSQGGDQPQHF; cdr3_nt: TGTGCCAGCTCCCAAGGGGGGGATCAGCCCCAGCATTTT
v_call: TRBV28; clone_size: .; d_call: .; j_call: TRBJ2-7; cdr3_aa: CASSLPPEQYF; cdr3_nt: TGTGCCAGCAGTCTTCCCCCCGAGCAGTACTTC
v_call: TRBV5-6; clone_size: .; d_call: .; j_call: TRBJ1-6; cdr3_aa: CASSVPTTRVSPLHF; cdr3_nt: TGTGCCAGCAGCGTCCCAACAACCAGGGTCTCACCCCTCCACTTT
v_call: TRBV5-4; clone_size: .; d_call: .; j_call: TRBJ1-1; cdr3_aa: CASSFWNTEAFF; cdr3_nt: TGTGCCAGCAGCTTTTGGAACACTGAAGCTTTCTTT
v_call: TRBV19; clone_size: .; d_call: .; j_call: TRBJ1-5; cdr3_aa: CASSSGVRGNQPQHF; cdr3_nt: TGTGCCAGTAGTAGTGGGGTACGGGGCAATCAGCCCCAGCATTTT
v_call: TRBV3-1/TRBV3-2; clone_size: .; d_call: .; j_call: TRBJ1-4; cdr3_aa: CASSPFATNEKLFF; cdr3_nt: TGTGCCAGCAGTCCTTTTGCAACTAATGAAAAACTGTTTTTT
v_call: TRBV10-3; clone_size: .; d_call: .; j_call: TRBJ1-1; cdr3_aa: CAISDREGKKAFF; cdr3_nt: TGTGCCATCAGTGACAGGGAGGGAAAAAAAGCTTTCTTT
v_call: TRBV12-3/TRBV12-4; clone_size: once; d_call: TRBD1; j_call: TRBJ2-7; cdr3_aa: CASSPDRAYEQYF; cdr3_nt: TGTGCCAGCAGTCCAGACAGGGCATACGAGCAGTACTTC
v_call: TRBV7-3; clone_size: .; d_call: .; j_call: TRBJ2-1; cdr3_aa: CASSPGHNSYNEQFF; cdr3_nt: TGTGCCAGCAGCCCGGGACATAACTCCTACAATGAGCAGTTCTTC
v_call: TRBV5-6; clone_size: .; d_call: .; j_call: TRBJ2-3; cdr3_aa: CASSSGRATDTQYF; cdr3_nt: TGTGCCAGCAGCTCAGGGCGGGCCACAGATACGCAGTATTTT
v_call: TRBV11-2; clone_size: .; d_call: TRBD2; j_call: TRBJ2-7; cdr3_aa: CASSLSSGSYEQYF; cdr3_nt: TGTGCCAGCAGCTTATCTAGCGGATCCTACGAGCAGTACTTC
v_call: TRBV21-1; clone_size: .; d_call: .; j_call: TRBJ1-1; cdr3_aa: CASSKVKNRGNPKAFF; cdr3_nt: TGTGCCAGCAGCAAAGTCAAAAACAGGGGTAACCCGAAAGCTTTCTTT
v_call: TRBV20-1; clone_size: .; d_call: .; j_call: TRBJ2-5; cdr3_aa: CSALIQETQYF; cdr3_nt: TGCAGTGCCCTTATCCAAGAGACCCAGTACTTC
v_call: TRBV27; clone_size: .; d_call: TRBD1; j_call: TRBJ2-3; cdr3_aa: CASQTGGSVDTQYF; cdr3_nt: TGTGCCAGCCAGACAGGGGGCTCAGTAGATACGCAGTATTTT
v_call: TRBV5-1; clone_size: .; d_call: TRBD1; j_call: TRBJ2-5; cdr3_aa: CASSLLGGEGETQYF; cdr3_nt: TGCGCCAGCAGCTTGCTAGGGGGCGAAGGAGAGACCCAGTACTTC
v_call: TRBV6-5; clone_size: .; d_call: .; j_call: TRBJ1-5; cdr3_aa: CASSYSLQGGQPQHF; cdr3_nt: TGTGCCAGCAGTTACTCTTTGCAGGGTGGGCAGCCCCAGCATTTT
v_call: TRBV5-1; clone_size: .; d_call: .; j_call: TRBJ1-1; cdr3_aa: CASKRGRNTEAFF; cdr3_nt: TGCGCCAGCAAAAGGGGACGGAACACTGAAGCTTTCTTT
v_call: TRBV19; clone_size: .; d_call: TRBD1; j_call: TRBJ1-4; cdr3_aa: CASSHGGTAWGEKLFF; cdr3_nt: TGTGCCAGTAGCCACGGAGGGACAGCCTGGGGCGAAAAACTGTTTTTT
v_call: TRBV30; clone_size: .; d_call: .; j_call: TRBJ1-1; cdr3_aa: CAWGMGGNTEAFF; cdr3_nt: TGTGCCTGGGGGATGGGGGGGAACACTGAAGCTTTCTTT